Following are 25 T cell receptor beta chains from one sample sequenced in a study of cytomegalovirus exposure and HLA in healthy donors. The PCR was carried out with 60 Vbeta primers and 13 Jbeta primers. Repertoires were generated with immunoSEQ multiplex PCR, while TCRdb's copy carries only in-frame clones and drops some. This sample carries 80,000 to 95,000 clones, with 1% to 1.4% going to the ten biggest clones. Sequencing was done on a sample of PBMCs. The receptors were gathered from a woman younger than 45 in good health and CMV-seronegative.

The V call is TRBV10-3, the J call TRBJ2-7; D unresolved. The length of the CDR3 is 11 residues. The germline V and J ends were trimmed by 2 bases and 5 bases, with 4 bases remaining between them. The V gene's germline CDR1 is ENHRY and CDR2 SYGVKD. The CDR3 loop reads CAISELNEQYF. The DNA for the CDR3 is TGTGCCATCAGTGAGCTAAACGAGCAGTACTTC.

This chain connects TRBV25-1 to TRBJ1-4; no reliable D call. The length of the CDR3 is 15 residues. Trimming cost V 2 bases and J 7 bases, with 14 bases left between them. The germline V gene encodes CDR1 MGHDK and CDR2 SYGVNS. CDR3 region: CASSERYIEGEKLFF. CDR3 DNA: TGTGCCAGCAGTGAACGTTATATTGAGGGTGAAAAACTGTTTTTT.

V is TRBV4-2 and J is TRBJ2-7; a weak D match, TRBD2 (6 bases). Germline-derived CDR1 and CDR2 are LGHNA and YNFKEQ. The CDR3 has 14 amino acids. V was trimmed by 0 bases and J by 6 bases, leaving 12 bases between them. The CDR3, as DNA: TGTGCCAGCAGCCAAGACGGGAGACGGTCCGAGCAGTACTTC. Its protein product is CASSQDGRRSEQYF.

The chain couples TRBV4-2 to TRBJ2-7, with D possibly being TRBD2 (6 bases). The V and J ends lost 1 base and 1 base respectively, with 11 bases between them. The germline gives CDR1 LGHNA, CDR2 YNFKEQ. This CDR3 is 15 amino acids long. As DNA, the CDR3 is TGTGCCAGCAGCCAAGGAGGAGGGTCGTCCTACGAGCAGTACTTC. Translating it yields CASSQGGGSSYEQYF.

The gene calls are TRBV4-1 and TRBJ2-2; TRBD2 aligns across 12 bases. Per germline, CDR1 MGHRA and CDR2 YSYEKL. CDR3 length: 20 amino acids. Unmatched junction bases numbered 15, after V lost 3 bases and J lost 4 bases. CDR3 DNA: TGCGCCAGCAGCCAGACCCCGGGACTAGCGGGTCTCCGAGGCACCGGGGAGCTGTTTTTT. The encoded protein is CASSQTPGLAGLRGTGELFF.

This chain joins TRBV6-5 and TRBJ1-2, with a tentative D call TRBD1 (6 bases). Germline V gene lookup returns CDR1 MNHEY and CDR2 SVGAGI. Trimming stripped 0 bases from V and 7 bases from J, with 12 bases between. The CDR3 extends over 14 amino acids. In DNA form, the CDR3 reads TGTGCCAGCAGTTACTCTGGGGGCGCCGGTGGCTACACCTTC. Translated, it gives CASSYSGGAGGYTF.

The chain is built from TRBV5-1 and TRBJ2-2; D perhaps matches TRBD1 (5 bases). Germline V gives CDR1 SGHRS, CDR2 YFSETQ. The CDR3 extends over 14 amino acids. V was trimmed by 4 bases and J by 1 base, leaving 8 bases between them. CDR3 loop: CASSPRENTGELFF. The CDR3 nucleotides read TGCGCCAGCAGCCCCAGGGAGAACACCGGGGAGCTGTTTTTT. Using reference TRBV5-1 and TRBJ2-2 for the parts outside the CDR3, the full variable domain is KAGVTQTPRYLIKTRGQQVTLSCSPISGHRSVSWYQQTPGQGLQFLFEYFSETQRNKGNFPGRFSGRQFSNSRSEMNVSTLELGDSALYLCASSPRENTGELFFGEGSRLTVL.

The chain couples TRBV6-4 to TRBJ1-3; D may be TRBD1 (6 bases). V lost 6 bases to trimming and J lost 0 bases, with 15 bases between them. This CDR3 is 16 amino acids long. CDR1 is MRHNA, CDR2 SNTAGT, per germline. CDR3 nucleotide sequence: TGTGCCAGCAGCTTCATACAGGGCAACTCTGGAAACACCATATATTTT. Amino acid sequence: CASSFIQGNSGNTIYF.

The rearrangement uses TRBV19 and TRBJ1-1, with TRBD1 matching over 7 bases. From germline, CDR1 is LNHDA and CDR2 SQIVND (reference sequence). Trimming took 5 bases from V and 2 from J; bases not matched to a gene: 5. The length of the CDR3 is 14 residues. CDR3 sequence (DNA): TGTGCCAGTAGTTCCCGGACAGGCAACACTGAAGCTTTCTTT. Its translation: CASSSRTGNTEAFF.

V gene TRBV4-1 combines with J gene TRBJ2-1, with 13 bases that match TRBD2. This CDR3 has 17 residues. Per germline, CDR1 MGHRA and CDR2 YSYEKL. The J segment lost 5 bases and the V segment lost 3 bases, leaving 7 bases of the junction unmatched. As DNA, the CDR3 is TGCGCCAGCAGCCAGACTAGCGGGAGGCAACTCGACAATGAGCAGTTCTTC. Its translation: CASSQTSGRQLDNEQFF.

The chain joins TRBV7-9 to TRBJ2-2, with 7 nucleotides matching TRBD2. The CDR3 runs 15 residues. V gave up 5 bases and J gave up 3 bases; unmatched junction bases: 6. Germline CDR1 SEHNR, CDR2 FQNEAQ (reference sequence). The CDR3 sequence: CASSPGLLYTGELFF. The CDR3 DNA reads as TGTGCCAGCAGCCCGGGACTATTGTACACCGGGGAGCTGTTTTTT.

This chain joins TRBV5-1 and TRBJ2-7; D is ambiguous. CDR1 SGHRS and CDR2 YFSETQ come from the germline V gene. Trimming shortened V by 4 bases and J by 1 base, and 12 bases separated the two germline ends. This CDR3 comprises 14 residues. CDR3 residues: CASSLNTVSYEQYF. In DNA, the CDR3 is TGCGCCAGCAGCCTGAACACCGTTTCCTACGAGCAGTACTTC.

The chain links TRBV19 to TRBJ2-2; D unclear. Trimming pared 5 bases from V and 5 bases from J, leaving 15 bases between. The CDR3 has 15 amino acids. Germline CDR1 reads LNHDA; CDR2 reads SQIVND (reference sequence). The DNA for the CDR3 is TGTGCCAGTAGTCAACCAGGTCTGAAAACCGGGGAGCTGTTTTTT. Translation: CASSQPGLKTGELFF.

The chain combines TRBV30 with TRBJ1-1; TRBD1 aligns across 9 bases. V trimming: 8 bases; J trimming: 0 bases; junction bases outside the gene matches: 7. The V gene's germline CDR1 is GTSNPN and CDR2 SVGIG (reference sequence). There are 14 residues in the CDR3. CDR3 coding DNA: TGTGCCGCGGGACAGGGCCATTTGAACACTGAAGCTTTCTTT. Protein: CAAGQGHLNTEAFF.

This chain connects TRBV6-5 to TRBJ2-1; tentatively, D is TRBD2 (5 bases). Germline CDR1 reads MNHEY; CDR2 reads SVGAGI. Trimming removed 5 bases from V and 6 bases from J, with 17 bases in between. This CDR3 contains 15 residues. The CDR3: CASSSTRAAGNEQFF. CDR3 coding DNA: TGTGCCAGCAGTAGTACTAGAGCTGCGGGCAATGAGCAGTTCTTC.

The rearrangement links TRBV6-1 to TRBJ2-3; 8 positions match TRBD2. V lost 10 bases, J lost 4 bases, and 10 bases stayed unmatched. The CDR3 is made up of 14 amino acids. CDR1 and CDR2 from the germline V gene are MNHNS and SASEGT. The CDR3: CAISSGSVPDTQYF. DNA for the CDR3: TGTGCCATCTCCAGCGGGAGTGTCCCAGATACGCAGTATTTT.

V gene TRBV6-5 combines with J gene TRBJ2-1; 12 nucleotides line up with TRBD2. V shed 4 bases and J 7 bases; nucleotides not matched to a gene: 5. This CDR3 spans 15 amino acids. Germline V lookup: CDR1 MNHEY, CDR2 SVGAGI. The CDR3 loop reads CASSSLAGGRNEQFF. DNA for the CDR3: TGTGCCAGCAGTTCTCTAGCGGGGGGGCGGAATGAGCAGTTCTTC.

The rearrangement uses TRBV19 and TRBJ1-5; D is possibly TRBD1 (5 bases). The germline V and J ends were trimmed by 6 bases and 1 base, with 10 bases remaining between them. There are 14 residues in the CDR3. Per germline, CDR1 LNHDA and CDR2 SQIVND (reference sequence). In nucleotides, the CDR3 is TGTGCCAGTAGCCCCGACAGAAGCAATCAGCCCCAGCATTTT. As protein: CASSPDRSNQPQHF.

The V call is TRBV11-2, the J call TRBJ2-3; 12 bases are a match to TRBD2. V was pared by 7 bases and J by 6 bases, with 5 bases of the junction left unmatched. In germline, CDR1 is SGHAT, CDR2 FQNNGV. The CDR3 spans 14 residues. The DNA of the CDR3 is TGTGCCAGCACCTCGGGACTAGCGGGTGATACGCAGTATTTT. It yields the protein CASTSGLAGDTQYF.

The chain couples TRBV19 to TRBJ1-1; tentatively, D is TRBD1 (6 bases). Trimming took 4 bases from V and 2 from J, leaving 14 bases between them. The V gene's germline CDR1 is LNHDA and CDR2 SQIVND (reference sequence). CDR3 length: 15 amino acids. The CDR3 here is CASSTGAAGNTEAFF. The CDR3 nucleotides read TGTGCCAGTAGTACAGGGGCCGCCGGAAACACTGAAGCTTTCTTT. The complete variable domain, with remaining parts taken from reference TRBV19 and TRBJ1-1, reads DGGITQSPKYLFRKEGQNVTLSCEQNLNHDAMYWYRQDPGQGLRLIYYSQIVNDFQKGDIAEGYSVSREKKESFPLTVTSAQKNPTAFYLCASSTGAAGNTEAFFGQGTRLTVV.

This chain joins TRBV18 and TRBJ1-5, with 8 bases identical to TRBD1. Germline-derived CDR1 and CDR2 are KGHSH and LQKENI. Trimming took 3 bases from V and 2 from J; bases not matched to a gene: 0. CDR3 length: 14 residues. DNA of the CDR3: TGTGCCAGCTCACCGGACAGGGGCAATCAGCCCCAGCATTTT. Its translation: CASSPDRGNQPQHF.

About this clone: Other DNA sequences of this sample code for an identical CDR3. This chain connects TRBV7-9 to TRBJ1-1; TRBD1 aligns across 7 bases. CDR1 and CDR2 (germline): SEHNR, FQNEAQ (reference sequence). This CDR3 comprises 14 residues. Losses at the gene ends were 3 bases for V and 1 base for J; bases not matched to a gene: 2. CDR3 region: CASSLAGGNTEAFF. The CDR3 DNA sequence: TGTGCCAGCAGCTTGGCAGGGGGGAACACTGAAGCTTTCTTT. Supplemented by reference TRBV7-9 and TRBJ1-1, the full variable domain reads DTGVSQNPRHKITKRGQNVTFRCDPISEHNRLYWYRQTLGQGPEFLTYFQNEAQLEKSRLLSDRFSAERPKGSFSTLEIQRTEQGDSAMYLCASSLAGGNTEAFFGQGTRLTVV.

This rearrangement joins TRBV6-1 to TRBJ2-1; 9 bases are a match to TRBD2. J lost 4 bases, V lost 6 bases, and 4 bases had no gene match. The CDR3 is 14 amino acids. Germline V gene lookup returns CDR1 MNHNS and CDR2 SASEGT. CDR3 in DNA: TGTGCCAGCAGGCCGGGACTAGCTTACAATGAGCAGTTCTTC. It encodes CASRPGLAYNEQFF.

This chain connects TRBV6-5 to TRBJ2-2; TRBD2 might be the D (5 bases). Germline V gene data show CDR1 as MNHEY and CDR2 as SVGAGI. This CDR3 is 14 amino acids long. Trimming removed 7 bases at V and 1 base at J, with 10 bases between. CDR3 amino acids: CASTQRWNTGELFF. For the CDR3, the DNA is TGTGCCAGCACCCAGCGGTGGAACACCGGGGAGCTGTTTTTT.

J is TRBJ2-3 and V is TRBV7-9, with D unclear. V was pared by 4 bases and J by 4 bases, with 6 bases between. The CDR3 has 12 residues. Germline values: CDR1 SEHNR, CDR2 FQNEAQ (reference sequence). The CDR3 sequence is CASSSLADTQYF. CDR3 in DNA: TGTGCCAGCAGCTCCTTAGCAGATACGCAGTATTTT.